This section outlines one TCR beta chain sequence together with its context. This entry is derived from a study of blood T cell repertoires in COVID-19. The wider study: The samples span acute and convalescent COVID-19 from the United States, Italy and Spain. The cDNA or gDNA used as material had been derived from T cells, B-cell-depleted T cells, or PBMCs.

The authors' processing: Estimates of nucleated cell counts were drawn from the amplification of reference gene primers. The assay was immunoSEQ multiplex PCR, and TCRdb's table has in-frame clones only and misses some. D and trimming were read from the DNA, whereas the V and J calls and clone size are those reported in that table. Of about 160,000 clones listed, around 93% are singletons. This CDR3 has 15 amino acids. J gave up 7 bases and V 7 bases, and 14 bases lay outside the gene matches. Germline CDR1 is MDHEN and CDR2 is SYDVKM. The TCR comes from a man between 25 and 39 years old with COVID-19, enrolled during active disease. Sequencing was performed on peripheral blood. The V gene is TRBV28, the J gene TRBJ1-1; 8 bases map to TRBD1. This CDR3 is CASIPGTGLLDEAFF. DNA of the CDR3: TGTGCCAGCATCCCCGGGACAGGACTACTAGATGAAGCTTTCTTT.